The clone carrying this T cell receptor (beta chain) was seen a single time. This specimen comes from a study of blood T cell repertoires in COVID-19. Study as a whole: Both acute and convalescent COVID-19 samples were obtained from the United States, Italy and Spain. Sources were T cells, B-cell-depleted T cells, or PBMCs; the material itself was cDNA or gDNA.

The V and J ends lost 3 bases and 12 bases respectively, with 9 bases between them. The CDR3 spans 11 residues. Germline V lookup: CDR1 LNHNV, CDR2 YYDKDF (reference sequence). The authors' processing: Scientists estimated how many nucleated cells there were by amplifying reference gene primers. Assay: immunoSEQ multiplex PCR; the TCRdb copy retains only in-frame clones and omits some. The V and J calls and clone size come from that table; D and trimming were worked out from the DNA. The repertoire holds 170,000 or so clones, with 84% as singletons. The genes are TRBV15 and TRBJ2-1; the D gene is possibly TRBD2 (6 bases). This receptor was taken from a young man with active or convalescent COVID-19. Specimen: peripheral blood. DNA for the CDR3: TGTGCCACCAGCAGCGGGAGTTGGCAGTTCTTC. This codes for CATSSGSWQFF.